One sample yielded the 5 T cell receptor beta chains listed below, sequenced in a study of blood T cell repertoires in COVID-19 (dated by TCRdb to 2020 to 2022). The protocol used for the library was the immunoSEQ multiplex PCR assay. The clones in this table, taken by TCRdb from immuneACCESS, are in-frame only. Not every clone is retained; where verified, under half of the shortfall comes from an unresolved V gene, and the cause of the rest is unknown. Here the sample has under 200,000 clones; approximately 91% occur a single time. The ten largest clones capture approximately 2.4% of the sample. The sequenced sample consisted of peripheral blood. The receptors derive from a man between 18 and 35 years old with acute or convalescent COVID-19.

The chain couples TRBV18 to TRBJ2-5; a weak D match, TRBD1 (6 bases). The CDR3 covers 16 residues. V shed 0 bases and J shed 2 bases, with 13 bases lying between them. The germline V gene has CDR1 KGHSH and CDR2 LQKENI. The CDR3 nucleotides read TGTGCCAGCTCACCACCGATCAGACAGGTTCAAGAGACCCAGTACTTC. Amino acids: CASSPPIRQVQETQYF.

V usage is TRBV1 and J usage is TRBJ1-3; the tabulated D call, TRBD1, remains unverified against the DNA. TRBV1 is listed as a pseudogene. This CDR3 has 14 amino acids. CDR3 DNA: TGCACCAGCAGGTATACAGGGGATGGAAACACCATATATTTT. This codes for CTSRYTGDGNTIYF.

The V gene is TRBV5-4, the J gene TRBJ1-2, with 9 bases that match TRBD1. Looked up from germline, CDR1 is SGHNT and CDR2 is YYREEE (reference sequence). V was pared by 3 bases and J by 6 bases, with 9 bases of the junction left unmatched. The CDR3 covers 15 residues. CDR3 protein: CASSSTGQGTNGYTF. CDR3 nucleotides: TGTGCCAGCAGCTCGACTGGACAGGGGACTAATGGCTACACCTTC.

The chain has TRBV6-1 and TRBJ2-7; perhaps TRBD2 as D (6 bases). Germline loops: CDR1 MNHNS, CDR2 SASEGT. With 3 bases removed from V and 7 bases from J, the gap between germline ends came to 13 bases. The length of the CDR3 is 13 residues. The CDR3 DNA reads as TGTGCCAGCAGTGACCCCCGGGGAGGAGAGCAGTACTTC. Amino acids: CASSDPRGGEQYF.

The chain uses TRBV11-2 and TRBJ1-1, with 7 bases fitting TRBD1. Trimming at V came to 0 bases and at J to 1 base, leaving 5 bases not matched to a gene. Germline assignment: CDR1 SGHAT and CDR2 FQNNGV. This CDR3 contains 16 residues. The CDR3 DNA reads as TGTGCCAGCAGCTTAGATCTAGGGACAGAGAACACTGAAGCTTTCTTT. Residues: CASSLDLGTENTEAFF.